This paragraph covers one T cell receptor beta chain sequence. The sample comes from a study of immune characterization of retroperitoneal liposarcoma. TCRdb re-derived calls from the PCR reads in MiXCR, one entry per CDR3 protein. The data contain over 8,000 distinct CDR3 sequences, 25% to 35% of them singletons. This CDR3 is built from 13 residues. Sample: tumor tissue. This sequence originates from a female donor with retroperitoneal liposarcoma. The rearrangement joins TRBV12-3 or TRBV12-4 to TRBJ2-4, with D possibly TRBD2 on 5 matching bases. Gene TRBJ2-5 matches the end of the DNA better, so the J call may be wrong. CDR3 residues: CASSVGDWETQYF. The CDR3 region has the DNA TGTGCCAGCAGCGTGGGAGATTGGGAGACCCAGTACTTC.